Each of the 26 T cell receptor beta chains below was sequenced from the same sample in a study of PD-1 blockade in classical Hodgkin lymphoma. TCRdb's table, derived via immunoSEQ multiplex PCR, lists solely in-frame clones and lacks some. The profile covers 17,000 or so clones, with 87% appearing a single time and 3% to 5% taken by the ten largest. Time point specified: newly diagnosed, previously untreated cHL patient sample. Sequences were obtained from peripheral blood mononuclear cells (PBMCs). Receptors were obtained from a human donor with classical Hodgkin lymphoma.

The J gene is TRBJ1-5, the V gene TRBV6-6; 7 bases agree with TRBD1. The CDR3 covers 14 residues. J was trimmed by 4 bases and V by 6 bases; bases with no gene match: 6. Per germline, CDR1 MNHNY and CDR2 SVGAGI (reference sequence). This CDR3 reads CASSRQGGNQPQHF. The CDR3 nucleotides are TGTGCCAGCAGCCGACAGGGAGGAAATCAGCCCCAGCATTTT.

The chain has TRBV11-2 and TRBJ1-2, with D hard to call. The CDR3 is made up of 15 amino acids. CDR1 SGHAT and CDR2 FQNNGV come from the germline V gene. V lost 0 bases, J lost 4 bases, and 12 bases lay in between. The CDR3 DNA reads as TGTGCCAGCAGCTTAGAGGGGAGGCGGGTCTATGGCTACACCTTC. Translating it yields CASSLEGRRVYGYTF.

This rearrangement joins TRBV11-2 to TRBJ2-7; TRBD1 or TRBD2 may be the D gene (6 bases each). V was pared by 1 base and J by 1 base, with 11 bases between. This CDR3 comprises 15 residues. CDR1 is SGHAT and CDR2 is FQNNGV in the germline V gene. DNA for the CDR3: TGTGCCAGCAGCTTAGTCGCGGGACAATCCTACGAGCAGTACTTC. Protein: CASSLVAGQSYEQYF.

The gene calls are TRBV29-1 and TRBJ1-2; no definite D call. The CDR3 consists of 12 residues. V was cut by 5 bases and J by 3 bases, with 10 bases left in between. The germline CDR1 and CDR2 sequences are SQVTM and ANQGSEA. The CDR3 reads CSVRSDDYGYTF. For the CDR3, the DNA is TGCAGCGTTAGAAGTGATGACTATGGCTACACCTTC.

The gene calls are TRBV2 and TRBJ1-4; the match to TRBD1 covers 11 bases. With 1 base clipped from V and 7 bases from J, the junction kept 2 bases outside the gene matches. The CDR3 contains 15 residues. Per the germline V gene, CDR1 is SNHLY and CDR2 is FYNNEI. The CDR3 DNA follows: TGTGCCAGCAGTGAAGTCGGGACAGGGGGTGAAAAACTGTTTTTT. As protein: CASSEVGTGGEKLFF.

The chain links TRBV28 to TRBJ2-5, with TRBD1 identical over 11 bases. The CDR3 covers 16 residues. Germline loops: CDR1 MDHEN, CDR2 SYDVKM. The junction had 7 bases not matched to a gene; V was cut back by 2 bases and J by 5 bases. CDR3 region: CASSLVGQGAEETQYF. CDR3 nucleotides: TGTGCCAGCAGTTTAGTCGGACAGGGGGCCGAGGAGACCCAGTACTTC. The full variable domain, with the rest looked up from reference TRBV28 and TRBJ2-5, is DVKVTQSSRYLVKRTGEKVFLECVQDMDHENMFWYRQDPGLGLRLIYFSYDVKMKEKGDIPEGYSVSREKKERFSLILESASTNQTSMYLCASSLVGQGAEETQYFGPGTRLLVL.

This clone was counted a few times. The chain combines TRBV15 with TRBJ2-5, with TRBD1 identical over 8 bases. V gave up 7 bases and J gave up 5 bases; unmatched junction bases: 3. CDR1 and CDR2 (germline): LNHNV, YYDKDF (reference sequence). The length of the CDR3 is 12 residues. This CDR3 is CATNRGAETQYF. CDR3 in DNA: TGTGCCACCAACAGGGGGGCGGAGACCCAGTACTTC.

The rearrangement links TRBV12-5 to TRBJ2-1; D gene ambiguous. This CDR3 has 14 amino acids. From germline, CDR1 is LGHNT and CDR2 FRNRAP. With 8 bases removed from V and 4 bases from J, the gap between germline ends came to 15 bases. CDR3 in amino acids: CASRDTDTYNEQFF. The CDR3 coding sequence is TGTGCTAGTAGAGATACAGATACGTACAATGAGCAGTTCTTC.

This chain uses TRBV5-1 with TRBJ2-2; D tentatively reads TRBD1 or TRBD2 (5 bases each). CDR1 is SGHRS, CDR2 YFSETQ, per germline. Trimming took off 5 bases at V and 2 bases at J, with 13 bases between the two ends. The CDR3 runs 15 residues. The chain's CDR3 is CASRDPGPNTGELFF. In DNA form, the CDR3 reads TGCGCCAGCAGGGACCCGGGACCCAACACCGGGGAGCTGTTTTTT.

V gene TRBV7-8 combines with J gene TRBJ2-3; D uncertain. V lost 2 bases and J lost 8, with 8 bases in between. CDR1 and CDR2 (germline): SGHVS, FQNEAQ. The CDR3 consists of 12 residues. The CDR3, as DNA: TGTGCCAGCAGCTTAAATTCTCGTACGCAGTATTTT. It is translated as CASSLNSRTQYF.

V and J are TRBV19 and TRBJ1-1; 11 bases align to TRBD1. Trimming took 6 bases from V and 2 from J; bases not matched to a gene: 8. The CDR3 runs 16 residues. Germline CDR1 LNHDA, CDR2 SQIVND (reference sequence). The CDR3, as DNA: TGTGCCAGTAGGGGATCGGGACAGGGGGGAAACACTGAAGCTTTCTTT. Its protein is CASRGSGQGGNTEAFF.

The chain joins TRBV30 to TRBJ2-7, with TRBD1 matching over 10 bases. The V segment lost 6 bases and the J segment 9 bases; nucleotides outside the gene matches: 17. The length of the CDR3 is 15 residues. Per germline, CDR1 GTSNPN and CDR2 SVGIG (reference sequence). DNA of the CDR3: TGTGCCTGCCCCCGGGGGGGACAGGGGCGGGTGGGGCAGTACTTC. This codes for CACPRGGQGRVGQYF. Using reference TRBV30 and TRBJ2-7 for the parts outside the CDR3, the full variable domain is SQTIHQWPATLVQPVGSPLSLECTVEGTSNPNLYWYRQAAGRGLQLLFYSVGIGQISSEVPQNLSASRPQDRQFILSSKKLLLSDSGFYLCACPRGGQGRVGQYFGPGTRLTVT.

This clone was observed a single time. V usage is TRBV27 and J usage is TRBJ1-1, with 10 bases that match TRBD1. This CDR3 is built from 15 residues. The V gene's germline CDR1 is MNHEY and CDR2 SMNVEV (reference sequence). Unmatched junction bases numbered 9, after V lost 7 bases and J lost 4 bases. The CDR3: CASTNPGQGSTEAFF. The CDR3 DNA is TGTGCCAGCACCAACCCGGGACAGGGGAGCACTGAAGCTTTCTTT.

V gene TRBV4-1 combines with J gene TRBJ2-3; 10 bases align to TRBD2. CDR1 MGHRA and CDR2 YSYEKL come from the germline V gene. The junction had 6 bases not matched to a gene; V was cut back by 4 bases and J by 2 bases. The CDR3 loop spans 16 amino acids. CDR3 protein: CASSPVAGGNTDTQYF. The CDR3 region has the DNA TGCGCCAGCAGCCCAGTAGCGGGAGGTAACACAGATACGCAGTATTTT.

V and J are TRBV7-9 and TRBJ1-3, with D maybe TRBD1 (5 bases). Trimming left V 5 bases short and J 4 bases short, with 15 bases between. The germline CDR1 and CDR2 sequences are SEHNR and FQNEAQ (reference sequence). The CDR3 length is 15 residues. The CDR3 sequence is CASSAVRGTGNTIYF. CDR3 sequence (DNA): TGTGCCAGCAGCGCAGTAAGGGGAACCGGAAACACCATATATTTT.

The rearrangement links TRBV28 to TRBJ2-1; the D is unclear. Germline-derived CDR1 and CDR2 are MDHEN and SYDVKM. CDR3 length: 14 residues. V dropped 6 bases and J dropped 0 bases, with 9 bases sitting between them. In nucleotides, the CDR3 is TGTGCCAGCAGCCCAGACGGCTCCTACAATGAGCAGTTCTTC. Translated, it gives CASSPDGSYNEQFF.

This chain joins TRBV10-3 and TRBJ2-7; maybe TRBD1 (6 bases). Germline-derived CDR1 and CDR2 are ENHRY and SYGVKD. Trimming took 1 base from V and 2 from J, leaving 12 bases between them. This CDR3 is 15 amino acids long. CDR3 loop: CAISEYGRGTYEQYF. Here the CDR3 DNA reads TGTGCCATCAGTGAGTACGGCAGGGGAACCTACGAGCAGTACTTC.

This clone was picked up one time. V usage is TRBV27 and J usage is TRBJ2-3, with D possibly being TRBD2 (5 bases). The CDR3 has 13 amino acids. Trimming shortened V by 6 bases and J by 1 base, and 8 bases separated the two germline ends. The germline V gene has CDR1 MNHEY and CDR2 SMNVEV (reference sequence). The CDR3 sequence: CASRGLGTDTQYF. As DNA, the CDR3 is TGTGCCAGCAGAGGACTGGGCACAGATACGCAGTATTTT.

The V gene is TRBV30, the J gene TRBJ1-1; D may be TRBD1 (5 bases). This CDR3 is 17 amino acids long. In germline, CDR1 is GTSNPN, CDR2 SVGIG (reference sequence). The germline V and J ends were trimmed by 5 bases and 9 bases, with 31 bases remaining between them. DNA for the CDR3: TGTGCCTGGTCCGGTTTGTGGGGCCGTGTGTCTGGGTTTAAAGCTTTCTTT. Translating gives CAWSGLWGRVSGFKAFF.

The chain employs TRBV7-9 and TRBJ2-7; TRBD1 might be the D (5 bases). The germline gives CDR1 SEHNR, CDR2 FQNEAQ (reference sequence). The CDR3 extends over 12 amino acids. Trimming pared 1 base from V and 6 bases from J, leaving 7 bases between. CDR3 sequence (DNA): TGTGCCAGCAGCTTAGGGACAACCGAGCAGTACTTC. Protein sequence: CASSLGTTEQYF.

In this sample, this clone turned up a few times. The CDR3 here is CASSLRPGELFF. CDR3 nucleotide sequence: TGTGCCAGCAGCTTGCGGCCCGGGGAGCTGTTTTTT. The chain recombines TRBV5-6 with TRBJ2-2; the D is unclear. V was trimmed by 1 base and J by 6 bases, leaving 4 bases between them. CDR3 length: 12 residues. The germline gives CDR1 SGHDT, CDR2 YYEEEE.

The J gene is TRBJ2-2, the V gene TRBV27; D is unclear. The CDR3 is 15 residues long. Trimming cost V 3 bases and J 5 bases, with 13 bases left between them. CDR1 is MNHEY, CDR2 SMNVEV, per germline (reference sequence). The CDR3, as DNA: TGTGCCAGCAGTTTTAGGCTCCGAGGAACCGGGGAGCTGTTTTTT. Its translation is CASSFRLRGTGELFF.

The chain recombines TRBV28 with TRBJ2-7; 7 nucleotides agree with TRBD2. The CDR3 is 12 amino acids. The V gene's germline CDR1 is MDHEN and CDR2 SYDVKM. V shed 8 bases, J shed 4 bases, and the junction held 5 bases outside the gene matches. The CDR3 DNA follows: TGTGCCAGCGGGAGGGCTCAGTACGAGCAGTACTTC. Translating it yields CASGRAQYEQYF.

The CDR3 DNA reads TGTGCCAGCAGCCCCTGGGTGGCGGGAGAACAAGAGACCCAGTACTTC. It specifies CASSPWVAGEQETQYF. The chain couples TRBV11-2 to TRBJ2-5, with 7 bases fitting TRBD2. The CDR3 covers 16 residues. V shed 5 bases and J 2 bases; nucleotides not matched to a gene: 11. The V gene's germline CDR1 is SGHAT and CDR2 FQNNGV.

In DNA, the CDR3 is TGTGCCAGTAGTATAAACGGGAACACCGGGGAGCTGTTTTTT. Residues: CASSINGNTGELFF. The rearrangement links TRBV19 to TRBJ2-2; D is unclear. Deletions cut 2 bases from V and 1 base from J, with 5 bases between. The CDR3 contains 14 residues. From germline, CDR1 is LNHDA and CDR2 SQIVND (reference sequence).

This clone was seen only once. V is TRBV7-8 and J is TRBJ1-3; no clear D. V shed 4 bases and J shed 0 bases, with 7 bases lying between them. The CDR3 contains 14 residues. From germline, CDR1 is SGHVS and CDR2 FQNEAQ. CDR3 region: CASSSDFSGNTIYF. CDR3 nucleotides: TGTGCCAGCAGCTCCGACTTCTCTGGAAACACCATATATTTT.